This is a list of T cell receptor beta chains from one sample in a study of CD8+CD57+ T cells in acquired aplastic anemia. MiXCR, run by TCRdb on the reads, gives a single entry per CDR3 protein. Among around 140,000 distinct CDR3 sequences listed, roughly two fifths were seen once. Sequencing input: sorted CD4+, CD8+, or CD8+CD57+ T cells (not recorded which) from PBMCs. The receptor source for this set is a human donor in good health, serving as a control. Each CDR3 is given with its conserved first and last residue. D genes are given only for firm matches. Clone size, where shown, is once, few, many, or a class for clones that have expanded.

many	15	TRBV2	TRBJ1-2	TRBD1	TGTGCCAGCAGTCGACAGGGCCTGCCTCTCTATGGCTACACCTTC	CASSRQGLPLYGYTF
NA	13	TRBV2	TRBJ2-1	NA	TGTGCCAGCAGTGATTCGAACTTCAATGAGCAGTTCTTC	CASSDSNFNEQFF
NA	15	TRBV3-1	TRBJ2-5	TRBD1	TGTGCCAGCAGCCAACGGACAGGGGGCGATGAGACCCAGTACTTC	CASSQRTGGDETQYF
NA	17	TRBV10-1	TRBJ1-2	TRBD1	TGTGCCAGCTCACCCCGGGACAGGGGGCGAGCGAACTATGGCTACACCTTC	CASSPRDRGRANYGYTF
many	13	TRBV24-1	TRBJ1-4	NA	TGTGCCACCACGCCGGGTCTTCGTGAAAAACTGTTTTTT	CATTPGLREKLFF
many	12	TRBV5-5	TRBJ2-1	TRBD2	TGTGCCAGCAGCCGACGGGGAGCGGGGGCAAGGTTC	CASSRRGAGARF
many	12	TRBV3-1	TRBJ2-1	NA	TGTGCCAGCAGCCAGGACTACAATGAGCAGTTCTTC	CASSQDYNEQFF
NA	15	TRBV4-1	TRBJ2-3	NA	TGCGCCAGCAGCCAAGATCTGAATAGACCAGATACGCAGTATTTT	CASSQDLNRPDTQYF
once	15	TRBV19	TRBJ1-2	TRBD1	TGTGCCAGTAGCACCCACTCGACAGGGCTGAATGGCTACACCTTC	CASSTHSTGLNGYTF
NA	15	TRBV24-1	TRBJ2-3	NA	TGTGCCACCAGTGATCCCGACAGGCTCACAGATACGCAGTATTTT	CATSDPDRLTDTQYF
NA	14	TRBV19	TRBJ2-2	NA	TGTGCCAGTACTCCAATACAGGGTATCGGGGAGCTGTTTTTT	CASTPIQGIGELFF
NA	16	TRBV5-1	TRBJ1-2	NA	TGCGCCAGCAGCTTGAGGGCCAGTACCCTTAACTATGGCTACACCTTC	CASSLRASTLNYGYTF
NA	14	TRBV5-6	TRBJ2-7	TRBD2	TGTGCCAGCAGCTCCCGGGGGGGACTAGCGGGGGGGATCTTC	CASSSRGGLAGGIF
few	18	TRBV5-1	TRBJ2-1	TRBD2	TGCGCCAGCAGCTTGAAAGGAGTAGCGGGGGCCTCCTACAATGAGCAGTTCTTC	CASSLKGVAGASYNEQFF
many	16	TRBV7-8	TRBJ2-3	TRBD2	TGTGCCAGCAGCACCCGACTAGCGGGGGGGCCGGATACGCAGTATTTT	CASSTRLAGGPDTQYF
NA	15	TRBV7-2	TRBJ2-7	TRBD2	TGTGCCAGCAGCTCCCGATGGGGGGGCTCCTACGAGCAGTACTTC	CASSSRWGGSYEQYF
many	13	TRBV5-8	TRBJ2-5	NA	TGTGCCAGCAGCTTGTCAACTTTGGAGACCCAGTACTTC	CASSLSTLETQYF
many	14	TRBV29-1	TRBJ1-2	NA	TGCAGCGTTACCAAGGACAGCAAGAACTATGGCTACACCTTC	CSVTKDSKNYGYTF
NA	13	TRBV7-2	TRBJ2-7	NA	TGTGCCAGCAGCTTACCGGGACCCTACGAGCAGTACTTC	CASSLPGPYEQYF
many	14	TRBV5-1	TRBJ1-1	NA	TGCGCCAGCAGCTTGGCCGGGACGTCCACTGAAGCTTTCTTT	CASSLAGTSTEAFF
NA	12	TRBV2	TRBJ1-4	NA	TGTGCCAGCACAGGGGATGACGAAAAACTGTTTTTT	CASTGDDEKLFF
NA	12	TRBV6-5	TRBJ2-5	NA	TGTGCCAGCACGGGGGTTAAGGGGACCCAGTACTTC	CASTGVKGTQYF
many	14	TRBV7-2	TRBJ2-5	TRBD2	TGTGCCAGCAGCTTAGAGGGACTAAAGGAGACCCAGTACTTC	CASSLEGLKETQYF
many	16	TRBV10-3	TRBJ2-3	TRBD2	TGTGCCATCAGTGACCCAGCGGGAGATTACACAGATACGCAGTATTTT	CAISDPAGDYTDTQYF
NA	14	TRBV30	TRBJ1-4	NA	TGTGCCTGGAGTTTAATGACGGGAGGGGAAAAACTGCTTTTT	CAWSLMTGGEKLLF
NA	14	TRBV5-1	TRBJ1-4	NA	TGCGCCAGCACCCGGGACCGACCTAATGAAAAACTGTTTTTT	CASTRDRPNEKLFF
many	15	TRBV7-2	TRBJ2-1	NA	TGTGCCAGCAGCTTGAGGCGGAGCTCCTACAATGAGCAGTTCTTC	CASSLRRSSYNEQFF
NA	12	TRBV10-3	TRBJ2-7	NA	TGTGCCATCAGTGGAGAGCGTCTCGAGCAGTACTTC	CAISGERLEQYF
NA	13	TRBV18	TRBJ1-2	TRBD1	TGTGCCAGCTCACCGATGGGACAGGGATCATCCACCTTC	CASSPMGQGSSTF
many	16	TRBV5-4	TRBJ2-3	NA	TGTGCCAGCAGTTCTACCGGGACACCGAGCACAGATACGCAGTATTTT	CASSSTGTPSTDTQYF
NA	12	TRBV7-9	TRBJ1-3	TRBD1	TGTGCCCTGAGGGGCAGGGGGAACACCATATATTTT	CALRGRGNTIYF
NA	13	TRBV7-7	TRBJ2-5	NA	TGTGCTAGCAGCTTCGGCAGGTTGGAGACCCAGTACTTC	CASSFGRLETQYF
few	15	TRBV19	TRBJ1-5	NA	TGTGCCAGTAGTATAGTAGGTGAGCCGGATCAGCCCCAGCATTTT	CASSIVGEPDQPQHF
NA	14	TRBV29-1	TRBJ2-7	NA	TGCAGCGCTATAAATCAACAGGGTCCCTACGAGCAGTACTTC	CSAINQQGPYEQYF
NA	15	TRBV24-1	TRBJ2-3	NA	TGTGCCACCAGTGATTCTACATCAGGCACAGATACGCAGTATTTT	CATSDSTSGTDTQYF
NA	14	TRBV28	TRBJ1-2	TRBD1	TGTGCCAGCAGACTCGCAGGGGGTTTTTACGGCTACACCTTC	CASRLAGGFYGYTF
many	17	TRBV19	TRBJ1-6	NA	TGTGCCAGTAGACGTTACGCGGCCCCACAATTAAATTCACCCCTCCACTTT	CASRRYAAPQLNSPLHF
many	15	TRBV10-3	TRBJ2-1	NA	TGTGCCATCAGTGAGTCGACAACCCTAGGCAATGAGCAGTTCTTC	CAISESTTLGNEQFF
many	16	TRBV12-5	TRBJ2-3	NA	TGTGCTAGTGGTCCCGGCCGGGCCTCAGGCACAGATACGCAGTATTTT	CASGPGRASGTDTQYF
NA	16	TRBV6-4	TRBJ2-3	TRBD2	TGTGCCAGCAGTGACTCCTTAGCGGGGGACTCGAATACGCAGTATTTT	CASSDSLAGDSNTQYF
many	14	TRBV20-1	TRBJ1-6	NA	TGCAGTGCTAGGGTCCAGCAGGGAGGTTCACCCCTCCACTTT	CSARVQQGGSPLHF
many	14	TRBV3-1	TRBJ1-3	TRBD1	TGTGCCAGCAGGCAGACAGGGTTCGGAAACACCATATATTTT	CASRQTGFGNTIYF
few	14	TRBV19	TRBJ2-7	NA	TGTGCCAGTAGTAGACTTAGTAGCTCCTACGAGCAGTACTTC	CASSRLSSSYEQYF
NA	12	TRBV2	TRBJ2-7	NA	TGTGCCAGCAAGTCGGGATCCTACGAGCAGTACTTC	CASKSGSYEQYF
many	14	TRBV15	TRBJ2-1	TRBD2	TGTGCCACCAGCAGAGCGGACCCAGCTAGCGGACATTTCTTC	CATSRADPASGHFF
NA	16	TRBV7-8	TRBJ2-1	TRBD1	TGTGCCAGCAGCCCTATCGACAGGACAGGACACAATGAGCAGTTCTTC	CASSPIDRTGHNEQFF
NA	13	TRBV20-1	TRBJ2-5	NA	TGCAGTGCTAGGACGACCTCACAAGAGACCCAGTACTTC	CSARTTSQETQYF
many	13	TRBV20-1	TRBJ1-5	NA	TGCAGTGCTGGACATAGTGCGGGACAGCCCCAGCATTTT	CSAGHSAGQPQHF
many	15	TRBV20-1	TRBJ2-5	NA	TGCAGTGCTAGAGATCTGGTGAGGGAGGCGGAGACCCAGTACTTC	CSARDLVREAETQYF
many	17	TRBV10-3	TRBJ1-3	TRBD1	TGTGCCATCAGGCCCGGGACAGGGAAAACCTCTGGAAACACCATATATTTT	CAIRPGTGKTSGNTIYF
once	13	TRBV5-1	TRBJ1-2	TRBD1	TGCGCCAGCAGCGCGGGACAGGGCAATGGCTACACCTTC	CASSAGQGNGYTF
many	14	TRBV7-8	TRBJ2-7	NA	TGTGCCAGCAGCCCGACTTCCAGGTTTGACGAGCAGTACTTC	CASSPTSRFDEQYF
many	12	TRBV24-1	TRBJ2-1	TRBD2	TGTGCCACCAGGGGGACTAGCCATGAGCAGTTCTTC	CATRGTSHEQFF
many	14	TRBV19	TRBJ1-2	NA	TGTGCCAGTAGTATACGAGAGGCCCTCTATGGCTACACCTTC	CASSIREALYGYTF
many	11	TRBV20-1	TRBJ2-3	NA	TGCAGTGCTAGCGAGGCAGATACGCAGTATTTT	CSASEADTQYF
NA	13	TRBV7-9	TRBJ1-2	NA	TGTGCCAGCAGCTTAGTCGAGATCTATGGCTACACCTTC	CASSLVEIYGYTF
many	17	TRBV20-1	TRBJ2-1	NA	TGCAGTGCTAGAGATCAACGCAGGGTTGGGGTATACAATGAGCAGTTCTTC	CSARDQRRVGVYNEQFF